The rows below give T cell receptor beta chains drawn from one sample of a study of cytomegalovirus exposure and HLA in healthy donors. Assay: immunoSEQ multiplex PCR; the TCRdb copy retains only in-frame clones and omits some. The sample has about 200,000 clones; the top ten hold about 6.5%. Sequencing was done on a sample of PBMCs. The receptors stem from a man aged 30-40 years in good health and CMV-seronegative. CDR3s include the opening cysteine and the closing phenylalanine or tryptophan. D genes are given only for firm matches.

v_call	j_call	d_call	cdr3_aa	cdr3_nt
TRBV2	TRBJ2-4	-	CASSEEEQIAKNIQYF	TGTGCCAGCAGTGAAGAGGAGCAGATAGCCAAAAACATTCAGTACTTC
TRBV15	TRBJ1-2	TRBD1	CATSSPDRVYYGYTF	TGTGCCACCAGCAGTCCGGACAGGGTGTACTATGGCTACACCTTC
TRBV19	TRBJ2-7	-	CASSPGTFYEQYF	TGTGCCAGTAGTCCCGGGACTTTCTACGAGCAGTACTTC
TRBV30	TRBJ2-2	-	CAWIKPGERVTGELFF	TGTGCCTGGATTAAACCGGGGGAGAGAGTCACCGGGGAGCTGTTTTTT
TRBV29-1	TRBJ1-1	TRBD1	CSVTGGEAFF	TGCAGCGTAACAGGGGGCGAAGCTTTCTTT
TRBV7-6	TRBJ2-3	TRBD2	CASSRGGPTDTQYF	TGTGCCAGCAGCCGCGGGGGACCCACAGATACGCAGTATTTT
TRBV7-9	TRBJ2-7	-	CASSPRGSDGREQYF	TGTGCCAGCAGCCCGCGGGGTTCGGACGGACGCGAGCAGTACTTC
TRBV27	TRBJ2-5	-	CASSSQGGQETQYF	TGTGCCAGCAGTTCGCAGGGAGGCCAAGAGACCCAGTACTTC
TRBV5-1	TRBJ2-6	-	CASSGTGNSGANVLTF	TGCGCCAGCAGCGGAACAGGGAACTCTGGGGCCAACGTCCTGACTTTC
TRBV6-5	TRBJ2-1	-	CASRSPRGAHNEQFF	TGTGCCAGCAGATCCCCCCGCGGGGCCCACAATGAGCAGTTCTTC
TRBV5-1	TRBJ1-5	-	CASRVTADQPQHF	TGCGCCAGCAGGGTAACAGCAGATCAGCCCCAGCATTTT
TRBV6-4	TRBJ1-2	-	CASSPSGLAGGYTF	TGTGCCAGCAGTCCTTCGGGACTAGCGGGAGGCTACACCTTC
TRBV27	TRBJ2-7	-	CASSQDVGVGNEQYF	TGTGCCAGCAGTCAAGACGTAGGGGTCGGCAACGAGCAGTACTTC
TRBV28	TRBJ1-1	-	CASSPQNTGWNTEAFF	TGTGCCAGCAGTCCCCAAAATACAGGGTGGAACACTGAAGCTTTCTTT
TRBV27	TRBJ1-2	-	CASSSPGRGYGYTF	TGTGCCAGCAGTTCGCCCGGGAGGGGGTATGGCTACACCTTC
TRBV10-1	TRBJ1-2	-	CASSEIQNYGYTF	TGCGCCAGCAGTGAGATACAGAACTATGGCTACACCTTC
TRBV19	TRBJ2-3	-	CASTPRERPTDTQYF	TGTGCCAGTACCCCTAGGGAGCGACCCACAGATACGCAGTATTTT
TRBV28	TRBJ2-1	-	CASSPLDSPPNGNEQFF	TGTGCCAGCAGCCCTCTTGACAGTCCTCCTAACGGCAATGAGCAGTTCTTC
TRBV2	TRBJ2-7	-	CARGRGGPYEQYF	TGTGCCAGGGGGAGGGGGGGGCCCTACGAGCAGTACTTC
TRBV7-2	TRBJ1-2	TRBD1	CASSRTGGDYGYTF	TGTGCCAGCAGCCGGACAGGGGGCGATTATGGCTACACCTTC
TRBV5-4	TRBJ2-3	TRBD2	CASSLGLAGEADTQYF	TGTGCCAGCAGCTTGGGACTAGCGGGAGAGGCAGATACGCAGTATTTT
TRBV5-1	TRBJ1-6	-	CASREEQGYSPLHF	TGCGCCAGCAGAGAGGAACAGGGTTATTCACCCCTCCACTTT
TRBV14	TRBJ1-1	TRBD1	CASSPQGALTEAFF	TGTGCCAGCAGCCCACAGGGGGCTCTAACTGAAGCTTTCTTT
TRBV7-8	TRBJ2-5	TRBD2	CASSLVPSGRFQETQYF	TGTGCCAGCAGCTTAGTCCCTAGCGGGAGGTTCCAAGAGACCCAGTACTTC
TRBV11-3	TRBJ1-1	-	CASSPGPRDTEAFF	TGTGCCAGCAGCCCGGGTCCCCGGGACACTGAAGCTTTCTTT
TRBV19	TRBJ1-5	TRBD1	CASSIRGQLNQPQHF	TGTGCCAGTAGTATTAGGGGACAGCTCAATCAGCCCCAGCATTTT
TRBV12-5	TRBJ2-7	-	CASGLNPGEVYEQYF	TGTGCTAGTGGTTTGAACCCGGGGGAAGTCTACGAGCAGTACTTC
TRBV9	TRBJ2-1	-	CASTERASSYNEQFF	TGTGCCAGCACGGAGAGGGCAAGCAGCTACAATGAGCAGTTCTTC
TRBV5-4	TRBJ1-2	-	CASSSRGQTAYGYTF	TGTGCCAGCAGCTCCAGAGGACAGACAGCCTATGGCTACACCTTC
TRBV2	TRBJ1-1	-	CASTGMVNTEAFF	TGTGCCAGCACAGGGATGGTGAACACTGAAGCTTTCTTT
TRBV19	TRBJ2-3	-	CASSIWPRVADTQYF	TGTGCCAGTAGTATTTGGCCTCGTGTTGCAGATACGCAGTATTTT
TRBV6-1	TRBJ1-5	-	CASSELVALSQPQHF	TGTGCCAGCAGTGAATTGGTGGCCCTCAGTCAGCCCCAGCATTTT
TRBV19	TRBJ2-5	TRBD2	CASSPRGGLAGPEETQYF	TGTGCCAGTAGTCCACGAGGGGGACTAGCGGGACCGGAAGAGACCCAGTACTTC
TRBV11-2	TRBJ1-1	-	CASSFKGDTEAFF	TGTGCCAGCAGCTTTAAGGGGGACACTGAAGCTTTCTTT
TRBV5-1	TRBJ2-3	-	CASSLVGPEGPTQYF	TGCGCCAGCAGCTTGGTGGGGCCGGAGGGACCCACGCAGTATTTT
TRBV9	TRBJ2-2	-	CASSTTSPNTGELFF	TGTGCCAGCAGCACCACTAGCCCGAACACCGGGGAGCTGTTTTTT
TRBV11-3	TRBJ2-7	-	CASSLQGYEQYF	TGTGCCAGCAGCTTACAGGGATACGAGCAGTACTTC
TRBV7-8	TRBJ1-6	-	CASMHEPEAPLHF	TGTGCCAGCATGCATGAACCAGAGGCACCCCTCCACTTT
TRBV7-9	TRBJ1-2	TRBD1	CASSFAGGQGYGYTF	TGTGCCAGCAGCTTCGCTGGGGGACAGGGGTATGGCTACACCTTC
TRBV9	TRBJ2-7	TRBD1	CASNAGGTGSYEQYF	TGTGCCAGCAACGCCGGCGGGACAGGTTCCTACGAGCAGTACTTC
TRBV5-1	TRBJ2-7	TRBD2	CASRTTSGAYEQYF	TGCGCCAGCCGCACTACTAGCGGGGCCTACGAGCAGTACTTC
TRBV7-6	TRBJ2-5	TRBD2	CASSLLAGAGETQYF	TGTGCCAGCAGCTTATTAGCGGGGGCGGGGGAGACCCAGTACTTC
TRBV7-3	TRBJ2-1	TRBD2	CASSPRTSGSNEQFF	TGTGCCAGCAGCCCCCGAACTAGCGGGAGTAATGAGCAGTTCTTC
TRBV7-9	TRBJ2-1	-	CASNREEGLEQFF	TGTGCCAGCAACCGCGAGGAGGGACTTGAGCAGTTCTTC
TRBV13	TRBJ2-7	-	CASSYSRGAEQYF	TGTGCCAGCAGCTATTCCAGGGGGGCCGAGCAGTACTTC
TRBV6-1	TRBJ2-7	TRBD2	CASSDVGGSSYEQYF	TGTGCCAGCAGTGACGTCGGGGGGAGCTCCTACGAGCAGTACTTC
TRBV27	TRBJ2-1	TRBD2	CASSFDSGSNEQFF	TGTGCCAGCAGTTTTGATAGCGGGAGTAACGAGCAGTTCTTC
TRBV5-1	TRBJ1-1	-	CASSLPGQRNTEAFF	TGCGCCAGCAGCTTACCAGGACAGAGGAACACTGAAGCTTTCTTT